Described below is a single TCR beta chain sequence and its context. Its antigen is as yet unknown. CDR1 and CDR2 (germline): SGHTA, FQGNSA. The CDR3 loop spans 19 amino acids. V gave up 3 bases and J gave up 1 base; unmatched junction bases: 11. This PCR relied on a set of 60 Vbeta primers and 13 Jbeta primers. Clones were read by immunoSEQ multiplex PCR, and TCRdb kept only the in-frame ones, dropping some. The sample lists 120,000 to 150,000 clones; roughly 73% were seen once. The source of the sample is a study of cytomegalovirus exposure and HLA in healthy donors. General observations from the study: Fewer N-insertions (relative to the roughly 630-donor mean) were reportedly seen in an Asian-associated ancestry cluster in a later analysis.

The source of this sequence is a female donor in good health and CMV-seronegative. The chain joins TRBV7-2 to TRBJ1-6; 8 bases agree with TRBD1. The material sequenced was PBMCs. DNA of the CDR3: TGTGCCAGCAGCTTCCTTTTGGGACAGGCCTTTTCCTATAATTCACCCCTCCACTTT. This encodes CASSFLLGQAFSYNSPLHF.